A single sample gave rise to the 25 T cell receptor beta chains below, sequenced in a study of Tregs in tolerant kidney transplant recipients. Libraries were prepared by immunoSEQ multiplex PCR; TCRdb keeps only in-frame clonotypes and omits some of them. The table includes about 94,000 clones, roughly 93% detected once. The sample here was CD4+ T cells from blood, taken before the transplant. The receptors were sampled from a human donor who received a combined kidney and bone marrow transplant.

This clone has just one count. This chain joins TRBV5-1 and TRBJ2-6; tentative D call: TRBD1 (6 bases). This CDR3 has 16 residues. Trimming removed 3 bases at V and 4 bases at J, with 14 bases between. The germline V gene has CDR1 SGHRS and CDR2 YFSETQ. CDR3 coding DNA: TGCGCCAGCAGCTGGGTAGGGGGAGCGGGGGCCAACGTCCTGACTTTC. Translating it yields CASSWVGGAGANVLTF.

J is TRBJ2-7 and V is TRBV7-2; 14 positions agree with TRBD2. The ends lost 5 bases at V and 5 bases at J; junction bases unmatched: 8. The CDR3 is 16 amino acids. Germline assignment: CDR1 SGHTA and CDR2 FQGNSA. CDR3 amino acids: CASSPGLAGGKDEQYF. CDR3 bases: TGTGCCAGCAGCCCCGGACTAGCGGGAGGTAAGGACGAGCAGTACTTC.

This clone has more than one count but fewer than ten. The chain combines TRBV5-6 with TRBJ1-3; D remains unclear. Germline lookup yields CDR1 SGHDT and CDR2 YYEEEE. Trimming pared 0 bases from V and 2 bases from J, leaving 6 bases between. The CDR3 extends over 14 amino acids. The CDR3 loop reads CASSLVGAGNTIYF. Here the CDR3 DNA reads TGTGCCAGCAGCTTGGTCGGGGCTGGAAACACCATATATTTT.

The chain employs TRBV10-3 and TRBJ1-1, with D possibly matching TRBD1 (5 bases). The germline V and J ends were trimmed by 2 bases and 5 bases, with 9 bases remaining between them. Germline CDR1 ENHRY, CDR2 SYGVKD. This CDR3 is 13 amino acids long. CDR3 DNA sequence: TGTGCCATCAGTGAGCGGGGGATTACTGAAGCTTTCTTT. This gives the protein CAISERGITEAFF.

J is TRBJ1-1 and V is TRBV5-1, with TRBD1 matching 7 bases. The CDR3 totals 17 residues. After removal of 4 bases from V and 1 base from J, the junction contained 13 bases not matched to a gene. Germline CDR1 SGHRS, CDR2 YFSETQ. CDR3 in amino acids: CASSDRLGGDGNTEAFF. The CDR3, as DNA: TGCGCCAGCAGCGATCGACTAGGGGGCGACGGGAACACTGAAGCTTTCTTT.

This chain joins TRBV7-3 and TRBJ2-2; 8 bases agree with TRBD2. The V gene's germline CDR1 is SGHTA and CDR2 FQGTGA. V lost 6 bases and J lost 8; bases outside the gene matches: 8. The CDR3 loop spans 14 amino acids. CDR3 protein: CASSSLAGLGELFF. Here the CDR3 DNA reads TGTGCCAGCAGTTCCTTAGCGGGATTGGGGGAGCTGTTTTTT.

The gene calls are TRBV10-3 and TRBJ2-7, with no clear D. The CDR3 sequence is 13 residues long. Per the germline V gene, CDR1 is ENHRY and CDR2 is SYGVKD. V was pared by 3 bases and J by 5 bases, with 11 bases between. DNA of the CDR3: TGTGCCATCAGTGAACTTGGTGAGAACGAGCAGTACTTC. This codes for CAISELGENEQYF.

A single count supports this clone. The chain uses TRBV5-1 and TRBJ2-5; 9 bases fit TRBD2. Germline V lookup: CDR1 SGHRS, CDR2 YFSETQ. This CDR3 has 15 residues. With V trimmed by 4 bases and J by 1 base, 5 bases remained unmatched. The CDR3 region has the DNA TGCGCCAGCAGCGCACCGGGACTAGCCCAAGAGACCCAGTACTTC. Translation: CASSAPGLAQETQYF. Full variable domain (outside the CDR3, taken from reference TRBV5-1 and TRBJ2-5): KAGVTQTPRYLIKTRGQQVTLSCSPISGHRSVSWYQQTPGQGLQFLFEYFSETQRNKGNFPGRFSGRQFSNSRSEMNVSTLELGDSALYLCASSAPGLAQETQYFGPGTRLLVL.

V is TRBV7-2 and J is TRBJ2-2; 7 nucleotides line up with TRBD2. After removal of 2 bases from V and 0 bases from J, the junction contained 12 bases not matched to a gene. This CDR3 contains 19 residues. CDR1 and CDR2 from the germline V gene are SGHTA and FQGNSA. The CDR3 sequence: CASSLRASGIFANTGELFF. DNA of the CDR3: TGTGCCAGCAGCTTACGGGCTAGCGGCATTTTCGCGAACACCGGGGAGCTGTTTTTT.

This clone was recorded once. In DNA, the CDR3 is TGTGCCAGCAGTTACGGCGGGGTTGGGGATTCACCCCTCCACTTT. This gives the protein CASSYGGVGDSPLHF. The V and J genes are TRBV6-5 and TRBJ1-6; D is undetermined. The CDR3 sequence is 15 residues long. The V end lost 2 bases, the J end lost 8 bases, and 13 bases lay between the germline ends. Per the germline V gene, CDR1 is MNHEY and CDR2 is SVGAGI.

Of note for this clone: One end of the junction fails to match germline, which may point to a read error. This chain connects TRBV19 to TRBJ2-1; the match to TRBD2 covers 9 bases. This CDR3 comprises 14 residues. Germline CDR1 reads LNHDA; CDR2 reads SQIVND (reference sequence). CDR3 sequence (DNA): TGTGCCAGTAATATAGCGGGAGTCGACAATGAGCAGTTCTTC. It specifies CASNIAGVDNEQFF.

This chain joins TRBV13 and TRBJ1-2; 10 positions match TRBD1. Unmatched junction bases numbered 13, after V lost 5 bases and J lost 4 bases. CDR1 and CDR2 (germline): PRHDT, FYEKMQ (reference sequence). CDR3 size: 17 residues. CDR3 DNA sequence: TGTGCCAGCAGCCTCGGGGGACAGGGGTCAAACCCCTATGGCTACACCTTC. Its translation: CASSLGGQGSNPYGYTF.

This clone occurred once. The chain links TRBV10-3 to TRBJ2-1, with 16 bases fitting TRBD2. This CDR3 is built from 19 residues. V shed 4 bases and J 4 bases; nucleotides not matched to a gene: 10. Germline loops: CDR1 ENHRY, CDR2 SYGVKD. The CDR3 reads CAISARGTSGRADYNEQFF. The CDR3 DNA reads as TGTGCCATCAGTGCCCGGGGGACTAGCGGGAGGGCCGATTACAATGAGCAGTTCTTC.

The chain couples TRBV10-3 to TRBJ1-3; D is possibly TRBD1 (6 bases). This CDR3 has 14 residues. Germline CDR1 is ENHRY and CDR2 is SYGVKD. Trimming left V 6 bases short and J 0 bases short, with 9 bases between. The CDR3 nucleotides are TGTGCCATCAGCACAGGGAGCTCTGGAAACACCATATATTTT. Translating gives CAISTGSSGNTIYF.

The gene calls are TRBV19 and TRBJ2-7; D gene ambiguous. V lost 5 bases to trimming and J lost 0 bases, with 11 bases between them. The CDR3 is made up of 14 amino acids. In germline, CDR1 is LNHDA, CDR2 SQIVND (reference sequence). CDR3 sequence reads: CASSLAVSSYEQYF. CDR3 in DNA: TGTGCCAGTAGTCTGGCGGTAAGCTCCTACGAGCAGTACTTC.

This clone showed up just a few times. An end of the junction differs from the germline gene, which may be a read error. The chain carries TRBV6-1 and TRBJ1-2; TRBD1 aligns across 9 bases. Germline V CDR1 and CDR2: MNHNS, SASEGT. The CDR3 extends over 15 amino acids. In DNA, the CDR3 is TGTGCCAGCACTGAAGGTACAGGGGGCGGCTATGGCTACACCTTC. It is translated as CASTEGTGGGYGYTF.

The rearrangement joins TRBV11-2 to TRBJ1-2, with 8 bases that match TRBD1. The length of the CDR3 is 13 residues. Germline V gene data show CDR1 as SGHAT and CDR2 as FQNNGV. V lost 6 bases and J lost 4; bases outside the gene matches: 4. The CDR3 sequence: CASRAGGGYGYTF. CDR3 coding DNA: TGTGCCAGCAGAGCAGGGGGCGGCTATGGCTACACCTTC.

This chain links TRBV7-2 with TRBJ2-7, with TRBD2 matching 8 bases. V lost 0 bases and J lost 2; bases outside the gene matches: 6. The CDR3 extends over 16 amino acids. CDR1 and CDR2 from the germline V gene are SGHTA and FQGNSA. Written as DNA, the CDR3 is TGTGCCAGCAGCTTAGCTCTAGGGCGGGAGGCCTACGAGCAGTACTTC. Translation: CASSLALGREAYEQYF.

The chain carries TRBV5-1 and TRBJ1-1; TRBD1 agrees at 8 bases. The V gene end was trimmed by 0 bases and the J gene end by 3 bases; junction bases not matched to a gene: 4. The CDR3 is made up of 15 amino acids. Germline lookup yields CDR1 SGHRS and CDR2 YFSETQ. The CDR3: CASSLGQGSDTEAFF. CDR3 nucleotide sequence: TGCGCCAGCAGCTTGGGACAGGGGTCCGACACTGAAGCTTTCTTT. The entire variable domain, with the rest obtained from reference TRBV5-1 and TRBJ1-1, is as follows: KAGVTQTPRYLIKTRGQQVTLSCSPISGHRSVSWYQQTPGQGLQFLFEYFSETQRNKGNFPGRFSGRQFSNSRSEMNVSTLELGDSALYLCASSLGQGSDTEAFFGQGTRLTVV.

The chain is built from TRBV2 and TRBJ2-1; 7 positions match TRBD1. The CDR3 runs to 14 residues. Germline V CDR1 and CDR2: SNHLY, FYNNEI. Trimming took 4 bases from V and 4 from J; bases not matched to a gene: 4. For the CDR3, the DNA is TGTGCCAGCAGTGGGCAGGGGGTATACAATGAGCAGTTCTTC. The encoded protein is CASSGQGVYNEQFF.

The chain is built from TRBV12-5 and TRBJ1-6; 7 bases agree with TRBD1. Germline CDR1 reads LGHNT; CDR2 reads FRNRAP. CDR3 length: 17 amino acids. V lost 3 bases, J lost 6 bases, and 11 bases stayed unmatched. The CDR3: CASGFGGRGITNSPLHF. CDR3 coding DNA: TGTGCTAGTGGTTTTGGAGGCAGGGGGATTACTAATTCACCCCTCCACTTT.

The chain joins TRBV30 to TRBJ1-2; 8 bases are a match to TRBD1. The CDR3 sequence is 12 residues long. Germline-derived CDR1 and CDR2 are GTSNPN and SVGIG (reference sequence). Trimming removed 8 bases from V and 8 bases from J; junction bases left unmatched: 10. The CDR3 reads CASDRGWEGYTF. CDR3 coding DNA: TGTGCCAGTGACAGGGGATGGGAGGGCTACACCTTC.

This chain links TRBV27 with TRBJ1-2; 9 nucleotides match TRBD1. This CDR3 contains 15 residues. Germline V lookup: CDR1 MNHEY, CDR2 SMNVEV (reference sequence). The V and J ends lost 2 bases and 2 bases, in that order; junction bases with no gene match: 3. CDR3 in amino acids: CASSLGQGWNYGYTF. The CDR3 DNA reads as TGTGCCAGCAGTTTAGGACAGGGGTGGAACTATGGCTACACCTTC.

This chain connects TRBV12-1 to TRBJ2-3; the table's D call, TRBD2, has no DNA check behind it. TRBV12-1 is assigned pseudogene status. The CDR3 is 18 amino acids. As DNA, the CDR3 is TGTGCCAGCAGCTTGCGGACTAGCGGGAGGGCCGAGGCAGATACGCAGTATTTT. This encodes CASSLRTSGRAEADTQYF.

This chain links TRBV30 with TRBJ2-5, with 7 positions matching TRBD1. The CDR3 is made up of 14 amino acids. Germline values: CDR1 GTSNPN, CDR2 SVGIG (reference sequence). Germline trimming cut 1 base from V and 5 bases from J; bases unmatched to any gene: 7. The CDR3 DNA is TGTGCCTGGAGTGAGTGGACAGGAGACGAGACCCAGTACTTC. Translated, it gives CAWSEWTGDETQYF.